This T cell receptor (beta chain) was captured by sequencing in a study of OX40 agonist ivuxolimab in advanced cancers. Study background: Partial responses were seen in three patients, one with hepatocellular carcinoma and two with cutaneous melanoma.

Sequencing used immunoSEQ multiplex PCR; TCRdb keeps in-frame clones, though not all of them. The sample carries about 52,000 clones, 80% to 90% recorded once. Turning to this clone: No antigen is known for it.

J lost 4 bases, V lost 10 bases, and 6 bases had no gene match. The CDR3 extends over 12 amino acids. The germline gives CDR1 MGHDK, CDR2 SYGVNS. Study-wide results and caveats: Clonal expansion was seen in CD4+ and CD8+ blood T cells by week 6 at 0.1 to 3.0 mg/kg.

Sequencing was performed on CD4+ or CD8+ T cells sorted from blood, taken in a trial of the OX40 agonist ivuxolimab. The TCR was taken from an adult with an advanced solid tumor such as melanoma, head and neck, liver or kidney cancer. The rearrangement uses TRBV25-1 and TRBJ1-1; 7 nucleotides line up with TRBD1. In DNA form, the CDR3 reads TGTGCCACCTCAGGGGGAACCACTGAAGCTTTCTTT. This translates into CATSGGTTEAFF.